These 16 T cell receptor beta chains came from one sample sequenced in a study of shared clonotypes between healthy human individuals. Using immunoSEQ multiplex PCR, the repertoire was profiled, and TCRdb retains in-frame clones only, with some absent. This sample carries 450,000 to 500,000 clones, about 78% of them seen once, and the ten largest clones take approximately 12%. Material for sequencing was PBMCs. The receptors originated from a middle-aged woman in good health. Some clones in this sample may be carry-over from other donors' samples.

The chain uses TRBV27 and TRBJ2-5; D could derive from TRBD1 or TRBD2 (5 bases each). The last part of the DNA fits TRBJ2-7 better; the J call may be wrong. The CDR3 is 13 amino acids. The germline gives CDR1 MNHEY, CDR2 SMNVEV (reference sequence). The CDR3 sequence is CASSRGPNYEQYF. The CDR3 nucleotides are TGTGCCAGCAGTCGGGGACCTAACTACGAGCAGTACTTC.

V gene TRBV27 combines with J gene TRBJ2-1; D is undetermined. The CDR3 consists of 14 residues. V shed 5 bases and J shed 4 bases, with 12 bases lying between them. Germline CDR1 MNHEY, CDR2 SMNVEV (reference sequence). The CDR3 loop reads CASSLPGAYNEQFF. The CDR3 coding sequence is TGTGCCAGCAGTCTCCCTGGCGCATACAATGAGCAGTTCTTC.

Concerning this clone itself: A far larger clone is off by one base, so a read error is likely. This rearrangement joins TRBV13 to TRBJ2-5, with unresolved D. The germline CDR1 and CDR2 sequences are PRHDT and FYEKMQ (reference sequence). V was trimmed by 3 bases and J by 1 base, leaving 0 bases between them. The CDR3 length is 11 residues. CDR3 in amino acids: CASSFQETQYF. For the CDR3, the DNA is TGTGCCAGCAGCTTCCAAGAGACCCAGTACTTC. Full variable domain (outside the CDR3, taken from reference TRBV13 and TRBJ2-5): AAGVIQSPRHLIKEKRETATLKCYPIPRHDTVYWYQQGPGQDPQFLISFYEKMQSDKGSIPDRFSAQQFSDYHSELNMSSLELGDSALYFCASSFQETQYFGPGTRLLVL.

The V and J genes are TRBV6-4 and TRBJ2-2; TRBD1 agrees at 7 bases. Germline values: CDR1 MRHNA, CDR2 SNTAGT. There are 13 residues in the CDR3. J gave up 6 bases and V 6 bases, and 4 bases lay outside the gene matches. The chain's CDR3 is CASRTDRAGELFF. CDR3 coding DNA: TGTGCCAGCAGGACCGACAGGGCCGGGGAGCTGTTTTTT.

As for this clone: A read error is likely here: a far larger clone is one base away. The chain carries TRBV5-4 and TRBJ2-3; D gene uncertain. With 7 bases removed from V and 6 bases from J, the gap between germline ends came to 15 bases. Germline V gene sequence: CDR1 SGHNT, CDR2 YYREEE (reference sequence). The CDR3 has 13 residues. CDR3 residues: CASGSYQFDTQYF. The CDR3 bases are TGTGCCAGCGGCAGCTACCAGTTCGATACGCAGTATTTT. Full variable domain (rest looked up from reference TRBV5-4 and TRBJ2-3): ETGVTQSPTHLIKTRGQQVTLRCSSQSGHNTVSWYQQALGQGPQFIFQYYREEENGRGNFPPRFSGLQFPNYSSELNVNALELDDSALYLCASGSYQFDTQYFGPGTRLTVL.

The chain recombines TRBV5-1 with TRBJ2-1; TRBD2 matches at 16 bases. The germline CDR1 and CDR2 sequences are SGHRS and YFSETQ. The V gene end was trimmed by 4 bases and the J gene end by 4 bases; junction bases not matched to a gene: 5. CDR3 length: 17 amino acids. CDR3 in DNA: TGCGCCAGCAGCACCGGGACTAGCGGGAGGGCTTACAATGAGCAGTTCTTC. Protein product: CASSTGTSGRAYNEQFF.

The V gene is TRBV18, the J gene TRBJ2-7; TRBD2 might be the D (5 bases). The CDR3 loop spans 15 amino acids. The V end was cut by 3 bases, the J end by 4 bases, with 16 bases between. Per germline, CDR1 KGHSH and CDR2 LQKENI. Written as DNA, the CDR3 is TGTGCCAGCTCACCCTACGTCGGGTTAGCGTACGAGCAGTACTTC. The encoded protein is CASSPYVGLAYEQYF.

This CDR3 is CASSPDLGPEQFF. The CDR3 nucleotides are TGTGCCAGTAGTCCAGACTTGGGGCCAGAGCAGTTCTTC. The V call is TRBV19, the J call TRBJ2-1; a possible D gene is TRBD1 (5 bases). This CDR3 comprises 13 residues. CDR1 LNHDA and CDR2 SQIVND come from the germline V gene (reference sequence). The ends were cut back, 5 bases at V and 10 bases at J, with 15 bases in the middle. Together with reference TRBV19 and TRBJ2-1, the CDR3 gives the full variable domain: DGGITQSPKYLFRKEGQNVTLSCEQNLNHDAMYWYRQDPGQGLRLIYYSQIVNDFQKGDIAEGYSVSREKKESFPLTVTSAQKNPTAFYLCASSPDLGPEQFFGPGTRLTVL.

The rearrangement uses TRBV5-1 and TRBJ2-3, with a possible D match to TRBD2 (7 bases). This CDR3 comprises 13 residues. Germline CDR1 reads SGHRS; CDR2 reads YFSETQ. Trimming stripped 0 bases from V and 9 bases from J, with 11 bases between. The CDR3 nucleotides are TGCGCCAGCAGCTTGGACAGGGAGGGAACGCAGTATTTT. Its translation: CASSLDREGTQYF.

The chain carries TRBV5-4 and TRBJ2-1, with D maybe TRBD1 (6 bases). V dropped 2 bases and J dropped 4 bases, with 13 bases sitting between them. The CDR3 sequence is 15 residues long. Germline V gives CDR1 SGHNT, CDR2 YYREEE (reference sequence). The CDR3 DNA is TGTGCCAGCAGCTTTTTTTCAGGACAGTACAATGAGCAGTTCTTC. It encodes CASSFFSGQYNEQFF.

The chain recombines TRBV7-6 with TRBJ2-3; TRBD2 aligns across 15 bases. The length of the CDR3 is 17 residues. Germline lookup yields CDR1 SGHVS and CDR2 FNYEAQ. V lost 4 bases and J lost 7; bases outside the gene matches: 9. The CDR3 here is CASSSGGLAGGPNTQYF. As DNA, the CDR3 is TGTGCCAGCAGCTCCGGTGGACTAGCGGGAGGGCCGAATACGCAGTATTTT.

This clone was seen only once. The V gene is TRBV28, the J gene TRBJ1-2; a weak D match, TRBD1 (5 bases). This CDR3 is 15 amino acids long. V was clipped by 6 bases and J by 8 bases, with 22 bases between them. Germline values: CDR1 MDHEN, CDR2 SYDVKM. The CDR3 nucleotides read TGTGCCAGCAGCGGGAAAGGGGATAAAAGGGGAGGCTACACCTTC. Protein product: CASSGKGDKRGGYTF.

The genes are TRBV30 and TRBJ1-5; D might be TRBD1 (5 bases). Germline assignment: CDR1 GTSNPN and CDR2 SVGIG (reference sequence). The CDR3 consists of 14 residues. The germline V and J ends were trimmed by 3 bases and 7 bases, with 16 bases remaining between them. The chain's CDR3 is CAWSLSGGGQPQHF. CDR3 DNA sequence: TGTGCCTGGAGCCTAAGCGGGGGTGGACAGCCCCAGCATTTT.

The gene calls are TRBV11-1 and TRBJ2-1; 14 positions match TRBD2. The CDR3 runs 17 residues. V shed 5 bases and J 7 bases; nucleotides not matched to a gene: 10. Germline CDR1 reads SGHAT; CDR2 reads FQDESV (reference sequence). DNA of the CDR3: TGTGCCAGCAGCCGAAACGGACTAGCGGGAGGCTCGAATGAGCAGTTCTTC. Amino acid sequence: CASSRNGLAGGSNEQFF.

The chain has TRBV9 and TRBJ2-6; 7 bases line up with TRBD1. The CDR3 is made up of 16 amino acids. V lost 2 bases and J lost 0; bases outside the gene matches: 2. Looked up from germline, CDR1 is SGDLS and CDR2 is YYNGEE. CDR3 nucleotide sequence: TGTGCCAGCAGCGTCGACAGGGACTCTGGGGCCAACGTCCTGACTTTC. Amino acid sequence: CASSVDRDSGANVLTF.

J is TRBJ2-7 and V is TRBV6-6, with D possibly being TRBD2 (5 bases). The DNA end favors TRBJ2-5, so the J call may be wrong. CDR1 and CDR2 from the germline V gene are MNHNY and SVGAGI (reference sequence). This CDR3 is 13 amino acids long. The CDR3 loop is CASSYSRRETQYF. The CDR3 DNA reads TGTGCCAGCAGTTACTCTAGGAGGGAGACCCAGTACTTC.